Listed here is a single T cell receptor beta chain. The antigen remains undetermined. One junction end does not reproduce the germline sequence, and a read error may be involved. The library came from three nested PCR rounds adapted from ARM-PCR protocols. TCRdb passed the multiplex PCR reads through MiXCR, listing each CDR3 protein once. The sample lists 220,000 or so distinct CDR3 sequences, over 55% occurring once. This entry belongs to a study of tumor and adjacent non-tumor tissue in lung cancer. Overall study results and limits: Tumor TCR diversity, when higher, was linked to shorter survival. TCR diversity was significantly greater in tumor than normal lung tissue.

The template was RNA from unsorted bulk tissue. Germline-derived CDR1 and CDR2 are KGHDR and SFDVKD. The CDR3 has 16 residues. The specimen sequenced was lung tumor tissue. This sequence originates from a man aged 55 to 70 with non-small cell lung cancer. The chain links TRBV24-1 to TRBJ2-6; no clear D gene. The CDR3 coding sequence is TGTGTCACCAGTGATTCTACAACCCCTGGGACCAACGTCCTGACTTTC. This translates into CVTSDSTTPGTNVLTF.